This record covers a single T cell receptor beta chain. This entry comes from a study of blood T cell repertoires in COVID-19. Overall study: The analysed material was cDNA or gDNA that came from T cells, B-cell-depleted T cells, or PBMCs.

Individuals drawn from under 30 US areas were about 18 to 95 years old. Cohort 3 recovered donors had two negative PCRs, clearance, or symptom resolution. The CDR3 runs to 15 residues. Germline CDR1 reads LNHDA; CDR2 reads SQIVND (reference sequence). Losses at the gene ends were 5 bases for V and 2 bases for J; bases not matched to a gene: 8. In the original analysis: Estimation of nucleated cell counts relied on the amplification of reference gene primers. Generated by immunoSEQ multiplex PCR, the TCRdb table keeps only in-frame clones and is missing some. V, J and clone size were drawn from that table, and D and trimming were deduced from the DNA. Of approximately 390,000 clones listed, around nine tenths were seen once; the top ten hold around 9.3%.

The genes are TRBV19 and TRBJ1-2, with TRBD1 matching 7 bases. This TCR was recovered from a woman aged 50 to 60 who had recovered from COVID-19. Specimen: PBMCs or T cells enriched from blood (not recorded which). This CDR3 reads CASSSRQGTNYGYTF. CDR3 sequence (DNA): TGTGCCAGTAGTTCCAGACAGGGAACCAACTATGGCTACACCTTC.